The 27 T cell receptor beta chains listed next were all sequenced from one sample in a study of human T cells and chemical hapten exposure. The time point denotes: patch test 3, about 24 weeks after DPC sensitization. Regarding treatment: therapeutic diphenylcyclopropenone sensitization with weekly scalp DPC. TCRdb processed the RACE reads anew with MiXCR; each CDR3 protein has one entry. The sample comprises roughly 150,000 distinct CDR3 sequences, approximately 30% of which are singletons, and approximately 2.1% rests with the top ten. The material sequenced was whole blood, taken in connection with sensitization to the hapten diphenylcyclopropenone (DPC). Source of these receptors: a woman aged 18-29 years with alopecia areata. Some clones in this sample may be carry-over from other donors' samples.

This CDR3 reads CASSLDGNTYEQYF. The CDR3 bases are TGTGCCAGCAGCTTAGACGGGAATACCTACGAGCAGTACTTC. The V and J genes are TRBV7-9 and TRBJ2-7; tentative D call: TRBD2 (5 bases). This CDR3 spans 14 amino acids. Germline V gene lookup returns CDR1 SEHNR and CDR2 FQNEAQ (reference sequence). Trimming pared 1 base from V and 2 bases from J, leaving 9 bases between.

V is TRBV7-3 and J is TRBJ2-5; possibly TRBD2 for D (6 bases). Trimming left V 1 base short and J 1 base short, with 10 bases between. Germline-derived CDR1 and CDR2 are SGHTA and FQGTGA. The CDR3 length is 15 residues. CDR3 protein: CASSLIGGTQETQYF. Written as DNA, the CDR3 is TGTGCCAGCAGCTTAATCGGCGGGACCCAAGAGACCCAGTACTTC.

There are a few counts of this clonotype. The chain links TRBV13 to TRBJ2-6; D is undetermined. The V and J ends lost 5 bases and 0 bases respectively, with 8 bases between them. This CDR3 contains 15 residues. Germline CDR1 and CDR2: PRHDT and FYEKMQ (reference sequence). CDR3 DNA sequence: TGTGCCAGCAGCCCTAGGTCCTCTGGGGCCAACGTCCTGACTTTC. Protein sequence: CASSPRSSGANVLTF.

The chain couples TRBV7-2 to TRBJ2-2, with D possibly being TRBD1 (6 bases). This CDR3 is 17 amino acids long. The V end lost 5 bases, the J end lost 6 bases, and 22 bases lay between the germline ends. Germline loops: CDR1 SGHTA, CDR2 FQGNSA. The CDR3, as DNA: TGTGCCAGCAGCCCCACCGGGACACTTGTCTTTGCCGGGGAGCTGTTTTTT. Its protein product is CASSPTGTLVFAGELFF. The complete variable domain, with remaining parts taken from reference TRBV7-2 and TRBJ2-2, reads GAGVSQSPSNKVTEKGKDVELRCDPISGHTALYWYRQSLGQGLEFLIYFQGNSAPDKSGLPSDRFSAERTGGSVSTLTIQRTQQEDSAVYLCASSPTGTLVFAGELFFGEGSRLTVL.

This chain's CDR3 is CASSFGVGNSPLHF. CDR3 coding DNA: TGTGCCAGCAGTTTCGGGGTTGGGAATTCACCCCTCCACTTT. The chain combines TRBV12-3 or TRBV12-4 with TRBJ1-6; D is unclear. CDR3 length: 14 amino acids. V was trimmed by 3 bases and J by 7 bases, leaving 10 bases between them.

The chain carries TRBV27 and TRBJ1-1; D is undetermined. V gave up 5 bases and J gave up 8 bases, with 12 bases separating them. The CDR3 contains 12 residues. Germline values: CDR1 MNHEY, CDR2 SMNVEV (reference sequence). CDR3 bases: TGTGCCAGCAGTCACCATGACCACGAAGCTTTCTTT. Translation gives CASSHHDHEAFF.

The chain joins TRBV25-1 to TRBJ2-7; TRBD1 or TRBD2 may be the D gene (5 bases each). CDR1 MGHDK and CDR2 SYGVNS come from the germline V gene. Trimming pared 8 bases from V and 4 bases from J, leaving 18 bases between. This CDR3 region has 14 residues. The CDR3 DNA follows: TGTGCCAGCGGGGCCGGGACGTCTCCATACGAGCAGTACTTC. Translating it yields CASGAGTSPYEQYF.

The V call is TRBV29-1, the J call TRBJ2-7; TRBD2 might be the D (5 bases). CDR1 and CDR2 (germline): SQVTM, ANQGSEA. The V and J ends lost 6 bases and 1 base respectively, with 13 bases between them. There are 13 residues in the CDR3. CDR3: CSVRPSGSYEQYF. In DNA, the CDR3 is TGCAGCGTCCGACCCAGCGGTTCCTACGAGCAGTACTTC.

This clonotype was counted a few times. This chain uses TRBV9 with TRBJ1-2, with D possibly matching TRBD1 (5 bases). This CDR3 is 17 amino acids long. The ends were cut back, 0 bases at V and 4 bases at J, with 19 bases in the middle. CDR1 SGDLS and CDR2 YYNGEE come from the germline V gene. CDR3 DNA: TGTGCCAGCAGCGTAGAAGGGCAGGGACGCTTGGGCTATGGCTACACCTTC. This sequence encodes CASSVEGQGRLGYGYTF.

The chain carries TRBV5-1 and TRBJ2-7, with D possibly being TRBD2 (5 bases). The ends were cut back, 0 bases at V and 6 bases at J, with 16 bases in the middle. The CDR3 covers 15 residues. Germline V lookup: CDR1 SGHRS, CDR2 YFSETQ. The DNA of the CDR3 is TGCGCCAGCAGCTTGGCCGCGGAGGTCGGCGGCGAGCAGTACTTC. Translated: CASSLAAEVGGEQYF.

This chain joins TRBV12-3 or TRBV12-4 and TRBJ2-2; 9 nucleotides line up with TRBD1. J lost 4 bases, V lost 6 bases, and 6 bases had no gene match. This CDR3 is built from 15 residues. The CDR3 coding sequence is TGTGCCAGCAGGAGGGACAGGGCCCCCACCGGGGAGCTGTTTTTT. Translated: CASRRDRAPTGELFF.

This clonotype was seen a handful of times. The chain is built from TRBV4-3 and TRBJ2-3, with D possibly being TRBD2 (5 bases). V gave up 1 base and J gave up 4 bases, with 12 bases separating them. Germline V gives CDR1 LGHNA, CDR2 YSLEER. The CDR3 sequence is 15 residues long. The CDR3 here is CASSQVNGIADTQYF. For the CDR3, the DNA is TGCGCCAGCAGCCAAGTCAACGGGATTGCAGATACGCAGTATTTT.

The table lists this clonotype with a few counts. The chain is built from TRBV6-2 or TRBV6-3 and TRBJ1-1; D is unresolved. V dropped 2 bases and J dropped 7 bases, with 14 bases sitting between them. Germline assignment: CDR1 MNHEY and CDR2 SVGEGT. This CDR3 region has 14 residues. The CDR3 nucleotides read TGTGCCAGCAGTTACAGTCCGGGAGGCAGTGAAGCTTTCTTT. Amino acid sequence: CASSYSPGGSEAFF.

The gene calls are TRBV11-2 and TRBJ1-3; a weak D match, TRBD1 (5 bases). Trimming took off 8 bases at V and 0 bases at J, with 8 bases between the two ends. Germline V CDR1 and CDR2: SGHAT, FQNNGV. The CDR3 is 13 amino acids. The CDR3 DNA reads TGTGCCAGCCAGAGGGGCTCTGGAAACACCATATATTTT. Encoded protein: CASQRGSGNTIYF.

This chain uses TRBV6-2 or TRBV6-3 with TRBJ2-7; 13 bases match TRBD2. The J segment lost 5 bases and the V segment lost 2 bases, leaving 3 bases of the junction unmatched. Germline V lookup: CDR1 MNHEY, CDR2 SVGEGT. This CDR3 is built from 15 residues. CDR3 sequence (DNA): TGTGCCAGCAGTTACGGGACTAGCGGGACCCACGAGCAGTACTTC. It codes for CASSYGTSGTHEQYF.

This clonotype has more than one count but fewer than ten. CDR3 nucleotides: TGTGCCAGCAGCTTAGGAGGCGGATCGAGCCGCGAGCAGTACTTC. It translates to CASSLGGGSSREQYF. This sequence joins TRBV11-2 and TRBJ2-7; D remains ambiguous. The length of the CDR3 is 15 residues. The ends were cut back, 1 base at V and 6 bases at J, with 16 bases in the middle. Germline CDR1 and CDR2: SGHAT and FQNNGV.

The rearrangement uses TRBV7-2 and TRBJ2-4; 9 nucleotides line up with TRBD1. V lost 1 base to trimming and J lost 0 bases; unmatched junction nucleotides: 10. CDR3 length equals 19 residues. Germline V gene lookup returns CDR1 SGHTA and CDR2 FQGNSA. The CDR3 coding sequence is TGTGCCAGCAGCTTAGTTGGGACAGGGACCGCTTTAGCCAAAAACATTCAGTACTTC. This sequence encodes CASSLVGTGTALAKNIQYF.

This clonotype was recorded a few times. J is TRBJ1-6 and V is TRBV2; D might be TRBD1 (6 bases). The CDR3 spans 17 residues. Germline CDR1 SNHLY, CDR2 FYNNEI. Trimming removed 5 bases from V and 6 bases from J, with 20 bases in between. This CDR3 is CASSQTTGMVTNSPLHF. CDR3 in DNA: TGTGCCAGCAGTCAAACCACAGGGATGGTAACTAATTCACCCCTCCACTTT.

The chain recombines TRBV29-1 with TRBJ1-3; unclear D gene. CDR1 is SQVTM, CDR2 ANQGSEA, per germline. There are 13 residues in the CDR3. Trimming pared 6 bases from V and 1 base from J, leaving 10 bases between. CDR3 protein: CSVRDASGNTIYF. The CDR3 DNA reads TGCAGCGTGAGGGATGCATCTGGAAACACCATATATTTT.

This clonotype was counted a few times. The CDR3 protein is CASEPLAGGEQFF. The CDR3 DNA reads TGCGCCAGCGAACCACTAGCGGGGGGTGAGCAGTTCTTC. This rearrangement joins TRBV4-1 to TRBJ2-1, with TRBD2 matching 12 bases. The CDR3 sequence is 13 residues long. Looked up from germline, CDR1 is MGHRA and CDR2 is YSYEKL. The V and J ends lost 8 bases and 9 bases, in that order; junction bases with no gene match: 5.

This clonotype has a handful of counts. The V gene is TRBV4-3, the J gene TRBJ2-7, with 9 bases aligning to TRBD2. CDR3 length: 16 residues. Germline loops: CDR1 LGHNA, CDR2 YSLEER. The junction had 7 bases not matched to a gene; V was cut back by 0 bases and J by 4 bases. CDR3 amino acids: CASSQEPAGGKYEQYF. CDR3 in DNA: TGCGCCAGCAGCCAAGAACCAGCGGGGGGCAAGTACGAGCAGTACTTC.

The J gene is TRBJ2-1, the V gene TRBV4-3; D may be TRBD1 (6 bases). V lost 1 base, J lost 4 bases, and 8 bases lay in between. This CDR3 spans 14 amino acids. Germline V gives CDR1 LGHNA, CDR2 YSLEER. The CDR3 DNA reads as TGCGCCAGCAGCCAAGGACAGGTTTACAATGAGCAGTTCTTC. Protein sequence: CASSQGQVYNEQFF.

V is TRBV6-1 and J is TRBJ1-1; D not certain. Germline CDR1 MNHNS, CDR2 SASEGT. The length of the CDR3 is 13 residues. The CDR3 here is CVTQMAGYTEAFF. The CDR3 nucleotides are TGTGTCACCCAGATGGCCGGCTACACTGAAGCTTTCTTT.

V usage is TRBV29-1 and J usage is TRBJ2-6, with unresolved D. The CDR3 loop spans 14 amino acids. With 7 bases removed from V and 0 bases from J, the gap between germline ends came to 10 bases. The V gene's germline CDR1 is SQVTM and CDR2 ANQGSEA. The chain's CDR3 is CSAELGSGANVLTF. In DNA form, the CDR3 reads TGCAGCGCCGAGTTGGGCTCTGGGGCCAACGTCCTGACTTTC.

The table lists this clonotype with a few counts. This chain uses TRBV6-4 with TRBJ2-2; the match to TRBD1 covers 9 bases. Losses at the gene ends were 5 bases for V and 5 bases for J; bases not matched to a gene: 3. The length of the CDR3 is 14 residues. Germline V gene data show CDR1 as MRHNA and CDR2 as SNTAGT. CDR3 nucleotide sequence: TGTGCCAGCAGTACCGGGACAGGGACCGGGGAGCTGTTTTTT. It encodes CASSTGTGTGELFF.

This clonotype was recorded a few times. The DNA of the CDR3 is TGCAGTGCTCTAGGAACAGATACGCAGTATTTT. Protein product: CSALGTDTQYF. This chain joins TRBV20-1 and TRBJ2-3; D call uncertain. This CDR3 contains 11 residues. Germline V CDR1 and CDR2: DFQATT, SNEGSKA (reference sequence). Trimming pared 5 bases from V and 3 bases from J, leaving 6 bases between.

This chain links TRBV25-1 with TRBJ2-7; D possibly matches TRBD1 or TRBD2 (5 bases each). The germline CDR1 and CDR2 sequences are MGHDK and SYGVNS. Trimming shortened V by 3 bases and J by 2 bases, and 14 bases separated the two germline ends. CDR3 length: 15 residues. The DNA for the CDR3 is TGTGCCAGCAGTGACCCGCAGGGACGGGCCTACGAGCAGTACTTC. It translates to CASSDPQGRAYEQYF.